These 2 T cell receptor beta chains were sequenced from one sample in a study of T cells in Graves' hyperthyroidism and ophthalmopathy. Using RNA transcripts as the source, TCR beta CDR3 regions were amplified. HTBI primers were employed in a first-round RT-PCR of the TCR CDR3. TCRdb processed the multiplex PCR reads anew with MiXCR; each CDR3 protein has one entry. The sample yields roughly 710,000 distinct CDR3 sequences, 35% seen once. Sequencing was performed on blood. The receptors here all came from a woman between 40 and 55 years old with Graves' hyperthyroidism.

The genes are TRBV29-1 and TRBJ2-7; D is perhaps TRBD1 (6 bases). CDR1 and CDR2 from the germline V gene are SQVTM and ANQGSEA. V was trimmed by 7 bases and J by 7 bases, leaving 23 bases between them. The CDR3 runs to 14 residues. DNA for the CDR3: TGCAGCGCGAAGGTCAGGGGTACCAGCAATGAGCAGTACTTC. It yields the protein CSAKVRGTSNEQYF.

This clonotype has ten or more counts. J is TRBJ2-7 and V is TRBV13; 7 bases are shared with TRBD2. Germline V CDR1 and CDR2: PRHDT, FYEKMQ (reference sequence). V gave up 7 bases and J gave up 6 bases; unmatched junction bases: 9. The CDR3 sequence is 13 residues long. Written as DNA, the CDR3 is TGTGCCAGCACCGGACTAGGCTTTGGCGAGCAGTACTTC. It translates to CASTGLGFGEQYF.